This TCR beta chain emerged from a study of blood T cell repertoires in COVID-19. CDR3 size: 15 residues. Germline V gene data show CDR1 as SQVTM and CDR2 as ANQGSEA. V was cut by 0 bases and J by 9 bases, with 20 bases left in between. Only in-frame clones appear in the TCRdb table, and some are missing; sequencing was by immunoSEQ multiplex PCR. The sample has some 270,000 clones; 85% to 90% are singletons. Sequencing was performed on peripheral blood. The TCR sequence derives from a woman in her 40s who had recovered from COVID-19. The V and J genes are TRBV29-1 and TRBJ1-2; D is undetermined. The CDR3 bases are TGCAGCGTTGAAGATCCACCGGGGAACAGTAGGCGCTACACCTTC. It is translated as CSVEDPPGNSRRYTF.